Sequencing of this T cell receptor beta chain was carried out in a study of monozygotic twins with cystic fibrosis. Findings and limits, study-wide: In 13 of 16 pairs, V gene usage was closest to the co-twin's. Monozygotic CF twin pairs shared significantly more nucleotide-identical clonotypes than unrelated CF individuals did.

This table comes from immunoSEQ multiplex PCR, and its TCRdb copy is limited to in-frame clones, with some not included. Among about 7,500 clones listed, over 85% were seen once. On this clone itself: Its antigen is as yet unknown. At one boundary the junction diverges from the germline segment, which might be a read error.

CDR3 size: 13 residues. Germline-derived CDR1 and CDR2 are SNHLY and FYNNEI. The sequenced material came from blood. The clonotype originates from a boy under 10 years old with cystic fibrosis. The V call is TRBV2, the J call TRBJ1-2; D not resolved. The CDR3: CASSEALPHGDTF. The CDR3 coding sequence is TGTGCCAGCAGTGAAGCGCTGCCGCATGGCGACACCTTC.